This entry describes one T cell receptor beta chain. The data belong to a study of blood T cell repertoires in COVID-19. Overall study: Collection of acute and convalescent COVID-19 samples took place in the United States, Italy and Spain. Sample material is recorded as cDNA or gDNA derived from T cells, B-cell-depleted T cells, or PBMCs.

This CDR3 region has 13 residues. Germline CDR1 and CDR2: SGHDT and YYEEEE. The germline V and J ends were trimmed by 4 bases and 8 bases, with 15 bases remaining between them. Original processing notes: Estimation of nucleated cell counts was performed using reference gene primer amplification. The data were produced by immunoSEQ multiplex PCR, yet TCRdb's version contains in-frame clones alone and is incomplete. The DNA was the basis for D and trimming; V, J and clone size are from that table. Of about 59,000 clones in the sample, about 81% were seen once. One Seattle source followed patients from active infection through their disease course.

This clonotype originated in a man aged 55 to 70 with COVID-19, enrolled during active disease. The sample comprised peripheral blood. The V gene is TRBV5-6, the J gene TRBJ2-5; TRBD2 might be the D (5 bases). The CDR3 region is CASSPQRTPTQYF. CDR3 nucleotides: TGTGCCAGCAGCCCGCAGCGGACCCCAACCCAGTACTTC.